This T cell receptor (beta chain) emerged from a study of molecular identifiers for immune sequencing clone quantification. A note on this clonotype: One base away lies a much larger clone, so this may be a sequencing read error.

This CDR3 spans 14 amino acids. In germline, CDR1 is WSHSY, CDR2 SAAADI. V lost 7 bases, J lost 4 bases, and 16 bases lay in between. Library preparation followed earlier protocols using designated TCR primers. In TCRdb, the PCR reads were re-called with MiXCR into one record per CDR3 protein. This sample has about 640,000 distinct CDR3 sequences, with roughly 21% found just once. This chain joins TRBV10-2 and TRBJ2-5; a weak D match, TRBD2 (5 bases). The source of this sequence is a human donor in good health. Some libraries in this study had Jurkat cell RNA spiked in. The sequenced sample was naive CD8+ T cells from blood, with Jurkat cell RNA spiked in. Subset defined: FACS-sorted CD8+CD4-CCR7+CD45RA+ naive T cells. CDR3 nucleotides: TGCGCCAGCATCCCTCGACGGGGAGTAGAGACCCAGTACTTC. Translated: CASIPRRGVETQYF.